This T cell receptor (beta chain) originates from a study of post-analysis software for immune sequencing data. Study-wide background: There were relapsing-remitting, secondary progressive and progressive-relapsing multiple sclerosis among the disease courses included.

Germline V gene data show CDR1 as DFQATT and CDR2 as SNEGSKA (reference sequence). This CDR3 is built from 12 residues. Unmatched junction bases numbered 7, after V lost 5 bases and J lost 8 bases. Study findings and constraints: Five TRBV segments occurring more often in patients than controls included TRBV5-6, TRBV5-1 and TRBV20-1. There was significantly lower normalized Chao1 diversity in multiple sclerosis patients than in controls.

Prepared TCR beta cDNA libraries contained unique molecular identifiers. The T cell input of roughly 0.95 to 10 million gave about half a million cDNA molecules. TCRdb re-derived calls from the PCR reads in MiXCR, one entry per CDR3 protein. The table shows under 900,000 distinct CDR3 sequences, with roughly 50% occurring only once. As to this clonotype: No antigen is known for it.

The J gene is TRBJ2-3, the V gene TRBV20-1; 7 nucleotides align to TRBD2. Sequenced input: blood. This TCR was recovered from a girl aged 5 to 17 with multiple sclerosis. CDR3 sequence reads: CSAATSAGTQYF. The CDR3 bases are TGCAGTGCTGCCACTAGCGCGGGTACGCAGTATTTT.